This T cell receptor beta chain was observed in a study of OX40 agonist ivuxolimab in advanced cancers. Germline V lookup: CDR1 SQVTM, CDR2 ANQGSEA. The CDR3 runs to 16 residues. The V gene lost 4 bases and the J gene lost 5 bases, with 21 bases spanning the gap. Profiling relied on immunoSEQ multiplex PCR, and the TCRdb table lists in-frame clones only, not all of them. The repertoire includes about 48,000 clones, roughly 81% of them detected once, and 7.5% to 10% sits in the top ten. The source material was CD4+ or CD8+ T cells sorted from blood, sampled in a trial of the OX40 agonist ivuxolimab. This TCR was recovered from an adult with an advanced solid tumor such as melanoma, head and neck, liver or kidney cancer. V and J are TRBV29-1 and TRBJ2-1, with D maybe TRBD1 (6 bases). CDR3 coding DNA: TGCAGCGTTGCATCCAGGGGTCCCCAAGCACACAATGAGCAGTTCTTC. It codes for CSVASRGPQAHNEQFF.